Each of the 3 T cell receptor beta chains below was sequenced from the same sample in a study of cytomegalovirus exposure and HLA in healthy donors. The PCR made use of 60 Vbeta and 13 Jbeta primers. Sequenced by immunoSEQ multiplex PCR; TCRdb stores in-frame clones only, minus some. The table shows some 98,000 clones, with more than 65% occurring only once. Sequenced: PBMCs. The receptors were sampled from a human donor in good health.

The CDR3 DNA sequence: TGTGCCAGCAGCGAGAATACAGGGCCCGGGGAGCCCCAGCATTTT. This sequence encodes CASSENTGPGEPQHF. The chain carries TRBV5-4 and TRBJ1-5; D might be TRBD1 (6 bases). The V end was cut by 4 bases, the J end by 8 bases, with 19 bases between. The germline CDR1 and CDR2 sequences are SGHNT and YYREEE (reference sequence). The CDR3 sequence is 15 residues long.

This clone has just one count. V usage is TRBV4-1 and J usage is TRBJ1-6, with 7 bases lining up with TRBD1. Germline loops: CDR1 MGHRA, CDR2 YSYEKL. CDR3 length equals 18 residues. Trimming took 2 bases from V and 3 from J; bases not matched to a gene: 10. The CDR3 is CASSQQIGGQSYNSPLHF. The CDR3 DNA follows: TGCGCCAGCAGCCAACAAATCGGGGGACAGAGCTATAATTCACCCCTCCACTTT.

The rearrangement joins TRBV30 to TRBJ1-3; D not resolved. Germline V CDR1 and CDR2: GTSNPN, SVGIG (reference sequence). The V and J ends lost 0 bases and 4 bases respectively, with 4 bases between them. The CDR3 runs to 12 residues. The CDR3 coding sequence is TGTGCCTGGAGTGTACAGGGAAACACCATATATTTT. Translated: CAWSVQGNTIYF. The full variable domain, rest sourced from reference TRBV30 and TRBJ1-3, is SQTIHQWPATLVQPVGSPLSLECTVEGTSNPNLYWYRQAAGRGLQLLFYSVGIGQISSEVPQNLSASRPQDRQFILSSKKLLLSDSGFYLCAWSVQGNTIYFGEGSWLTVV.